This note documents a single TCR beta chain sequence. Its antigen is currently unknown. The data derive from a study of T cell responses to AZD1222 COVID-19 vaccine. Study summary: Pooling covered second doses at about 4 or about 12 weeks. General observations from the study: Regions 160-218 and 743-854 held dominance among vaccine-associated CD4 TCRs, which spanned spike. Spike-specific TCR breadth and depth rose after two AZD1222 doses. The number of AZD1222 recipients seropositive at baseline was only 5 to 7.

Measured with immunoSEQ multiplex PCR; TCRdb has only the in-frame clones, and not every one. The sample contains 75,000 to 100,000 clones, nearly 90% of which appear only once. V was clipped by 7 bases and J by 6 bases; unmatched bases: 5. There are 12 residues in the CDR3. The gene calls are TRBV12-3 or TRBV12-4 and TRBJ1-1; 7 nucleotides match TRBD1. This clonotype was sampled from an adult in good health. Sequences were derived from peripheral blood, sampled on day 0 of AZD1222 vaccination. The DNA of the CDR3 is TGTGCCAGCACCCGCAGGGGGGCTGAAGCTTTCTTT. Translating gives CASTRRGAEAFF.